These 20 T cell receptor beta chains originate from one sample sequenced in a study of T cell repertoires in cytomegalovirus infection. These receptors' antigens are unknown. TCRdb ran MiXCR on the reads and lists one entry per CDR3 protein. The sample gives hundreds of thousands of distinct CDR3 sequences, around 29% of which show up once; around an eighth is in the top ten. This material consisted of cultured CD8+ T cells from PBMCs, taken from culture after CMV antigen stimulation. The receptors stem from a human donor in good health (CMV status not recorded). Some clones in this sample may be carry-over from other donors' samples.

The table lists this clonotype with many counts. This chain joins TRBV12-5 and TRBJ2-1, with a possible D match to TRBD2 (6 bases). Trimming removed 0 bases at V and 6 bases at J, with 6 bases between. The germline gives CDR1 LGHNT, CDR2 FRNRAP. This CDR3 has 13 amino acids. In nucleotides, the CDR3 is TGTGCTAGTGGTTTGGTCGGGGGCAATGAGCAGTTCTTC. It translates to CASGLVGGNEQFF.

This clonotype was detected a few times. CDR3 bases: TGCGCCAGCAGCCAGGCTGGGACCATGGAGAATGAGCAGTTCTTC. Protein product: CASSQAGTMENEQFF. The chain is built from TRBV4-1 and TRBJ2-1; D may be TRBD1 or TRBD2 (5 bases each). This CDR3 is 15 amino acids long. Deletions cut 3 bases from V and 7 bases from J, with 16 bases between. Germline V gene data show CDR1 as MGHRA and CDR2 as YSYEKL.

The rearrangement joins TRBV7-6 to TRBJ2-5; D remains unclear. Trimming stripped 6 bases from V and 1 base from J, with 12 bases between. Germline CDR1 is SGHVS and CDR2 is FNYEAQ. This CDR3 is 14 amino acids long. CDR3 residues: CASSPSRAQETQYF. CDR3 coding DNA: TGTGCCAGCAGTCCATCCCGGGCCCAAGAGACCCAGTACTTC.

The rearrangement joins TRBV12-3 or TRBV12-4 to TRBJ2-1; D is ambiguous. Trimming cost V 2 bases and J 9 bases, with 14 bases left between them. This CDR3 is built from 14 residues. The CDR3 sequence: CASSLIPGRSEQFF. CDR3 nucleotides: TGTGCCAGCAGTTTAATCCCCGGTAGGTCTGAGCAGTTCTTC.

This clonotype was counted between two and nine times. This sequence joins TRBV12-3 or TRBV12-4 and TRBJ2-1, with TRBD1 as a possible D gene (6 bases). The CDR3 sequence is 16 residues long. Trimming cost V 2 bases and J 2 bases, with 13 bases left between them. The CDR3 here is CASSLFVGGTYNEQFF. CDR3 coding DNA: TGTGCCAGCAGTTTATTCGTAGGGGGAACCTACAATGAGCAGTTCTTC.

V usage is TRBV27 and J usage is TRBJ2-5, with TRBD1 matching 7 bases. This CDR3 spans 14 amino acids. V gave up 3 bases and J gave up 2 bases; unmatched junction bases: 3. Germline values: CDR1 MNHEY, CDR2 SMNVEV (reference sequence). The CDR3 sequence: CASSLPTGQETQYF. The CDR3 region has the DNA TGTGCCAGCAGTTTGCCGACAGGGCAAGAGACCCAGTACTTC.

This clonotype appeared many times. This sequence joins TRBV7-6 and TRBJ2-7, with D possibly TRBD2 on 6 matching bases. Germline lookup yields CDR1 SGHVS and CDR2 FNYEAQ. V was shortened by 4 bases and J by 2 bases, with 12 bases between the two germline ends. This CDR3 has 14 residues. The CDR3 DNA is TGTGCCAGCAGCTCTCGGCCGGGAGCCTACGAGCAGTACTTC. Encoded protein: CASSSRPGAYEQYF. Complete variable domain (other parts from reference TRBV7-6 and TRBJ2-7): GAGVSQSPRYKVTKRGQDVALRCDPISGHVSLYWYRQALGQGPEFLTYFNYEAQQDKSGLPNDRFSAERPEGSISTLTIQRTEQRDSAMYRCASSSRPGAYEQYFGPGTRLTVT.

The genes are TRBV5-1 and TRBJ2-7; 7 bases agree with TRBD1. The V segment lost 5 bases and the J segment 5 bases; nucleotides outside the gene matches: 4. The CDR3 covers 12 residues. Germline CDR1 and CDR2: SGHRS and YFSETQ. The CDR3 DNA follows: TGCGCCAGCAGGGGGACAGTAGACGAGCAGTACTTC. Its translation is CASRGTVDEQYF.

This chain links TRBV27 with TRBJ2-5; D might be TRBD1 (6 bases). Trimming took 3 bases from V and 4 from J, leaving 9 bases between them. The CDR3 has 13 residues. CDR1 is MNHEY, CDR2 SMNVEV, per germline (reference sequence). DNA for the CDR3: TGTGCCAGCAGTTTGGAGACAGGAGAGACCCAGTACTTC. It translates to CASSLETGETQYF.

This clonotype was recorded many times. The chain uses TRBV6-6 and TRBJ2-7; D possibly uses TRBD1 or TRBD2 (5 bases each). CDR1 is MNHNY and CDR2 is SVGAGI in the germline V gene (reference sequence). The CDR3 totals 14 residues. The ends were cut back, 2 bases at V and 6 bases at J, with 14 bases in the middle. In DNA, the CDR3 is TGTGCCAGCAGTTACGGGACCCTATCGAGCGAGCAGTACGTC. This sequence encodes CASSYGTLSSEQYV.

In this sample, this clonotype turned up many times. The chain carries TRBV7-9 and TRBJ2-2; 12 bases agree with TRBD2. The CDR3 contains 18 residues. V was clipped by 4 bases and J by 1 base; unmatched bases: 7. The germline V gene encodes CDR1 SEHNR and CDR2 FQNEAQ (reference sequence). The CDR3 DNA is TGTGCCAGCAGCTCTCCGACTAGCGGGGGCCGGAACACCGGGGAGCTGTTTTTT. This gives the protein CASSSPTSGGRNTGELFF.

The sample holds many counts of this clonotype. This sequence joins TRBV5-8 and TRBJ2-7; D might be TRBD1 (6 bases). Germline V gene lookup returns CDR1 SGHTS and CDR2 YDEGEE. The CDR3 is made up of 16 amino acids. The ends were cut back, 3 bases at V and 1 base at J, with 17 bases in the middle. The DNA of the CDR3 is TGTGCCAGCAGCTGGGCACAGGGTCCCTTTTCCTACGAGCAGTACTTC. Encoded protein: CASSWAQGPFSYEQYF.

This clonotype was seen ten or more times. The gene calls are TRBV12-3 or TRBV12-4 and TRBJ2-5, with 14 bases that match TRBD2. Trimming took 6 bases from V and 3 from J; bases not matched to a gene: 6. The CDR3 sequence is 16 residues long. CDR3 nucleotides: TGTGCCAGCAGCCAAGGACTAGCGGGGGGAAAAGAGACCCAGTACTTC. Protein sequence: CASSQGLAGGKETQYF.

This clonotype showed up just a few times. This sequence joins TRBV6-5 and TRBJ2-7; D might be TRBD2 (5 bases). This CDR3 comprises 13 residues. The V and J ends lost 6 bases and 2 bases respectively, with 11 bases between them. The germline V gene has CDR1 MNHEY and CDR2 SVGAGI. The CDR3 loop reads CASSATSPYEQYF. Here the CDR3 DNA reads TGTGCCAGCAGCGCAACTAGTCCCTACGAGCAGTACTTC.

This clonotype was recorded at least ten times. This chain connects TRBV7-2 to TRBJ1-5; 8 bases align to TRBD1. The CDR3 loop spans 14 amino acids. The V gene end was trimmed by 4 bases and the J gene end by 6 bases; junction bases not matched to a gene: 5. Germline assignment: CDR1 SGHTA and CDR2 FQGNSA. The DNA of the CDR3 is TGTGCCAGCAGCTCCTCAGGGGGCTTTCAGCCCCAGCATTTT. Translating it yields CASSSSGGFQPQHF.

This CDR3 reads CASSYQGNGNTEAFF. CDR3 DNA sequence: TGTGCCAGCAGTTACCAAGGAAATGGGAACACTGAAGCTTTCTTT. The chain links TRBV6-5 to TRBJ1-1; D ambiguous. V lost 2 bases and J lost 1, with 11 bases in between. CDR3 length equals 15 residues. CDR1 and CDR2 from the germline V gene are MNHEY and SVGAGI.

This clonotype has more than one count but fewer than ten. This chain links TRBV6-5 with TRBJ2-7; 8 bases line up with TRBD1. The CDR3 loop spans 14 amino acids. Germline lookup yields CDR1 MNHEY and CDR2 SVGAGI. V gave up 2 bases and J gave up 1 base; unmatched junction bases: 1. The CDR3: CASSYDRGSYEQYF. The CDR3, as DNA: TGTGCCAGCAGTTACGACAGGGGATCCTACGAGCAGTACTTC.

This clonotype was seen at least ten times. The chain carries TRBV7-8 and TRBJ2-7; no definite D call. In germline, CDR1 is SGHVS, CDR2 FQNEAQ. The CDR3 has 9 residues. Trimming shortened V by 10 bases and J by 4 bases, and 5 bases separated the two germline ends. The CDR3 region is CATSYEQYV. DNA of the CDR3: TGTGCCACCTCGTACGAGCAGTACGTC.

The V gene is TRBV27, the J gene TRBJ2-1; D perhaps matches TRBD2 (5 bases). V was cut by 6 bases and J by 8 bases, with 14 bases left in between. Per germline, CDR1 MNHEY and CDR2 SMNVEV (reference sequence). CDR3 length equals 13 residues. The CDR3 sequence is CASRGLGLDEQFF. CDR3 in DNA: TGTGCCAGCAGAGGACTGGGGTTGGATGAGCAGTTCTTC.

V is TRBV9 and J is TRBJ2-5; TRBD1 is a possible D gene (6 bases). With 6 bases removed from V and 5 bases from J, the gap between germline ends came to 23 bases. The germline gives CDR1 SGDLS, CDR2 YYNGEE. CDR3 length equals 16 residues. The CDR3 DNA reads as TGTGCCAGCACCATCTCGGAGACTACAGGGACGGAGACCCAGTACTTC. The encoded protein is CASTISETTGTETQYF.